This T cell receptor (beta chain) is from a study of CD8 T cells in ankylosing spondylitis. Study-wide findings and caveats: Relatively scarce in peripheral blood, disease-linked clones were CD8+. Blood of patients with ankylosing spondylitis appeared to be characterized by a TCR beta motif of eight highly homologous variants. Clones tied to disease were said to be significantly enriched in matched ankylosing spondylitis synovial fluid. Reactive arthritis synovial fluid and blood were previously reported to contain some motif variants.

For TCR beta, libraries came from quantitative 5'-RACE with molecular barcodes. One entry per CDR3 protein results from TCRdb running MiXCR on the 5' RACE reads. Of a few hundred thousand distinct CDR3 sequences listed, about a sixth are singletons. CDR3 size: 13 residues. With 2 bases removed from V and 3 bases from J, the gap between germline ends came to 8 bases. Germline V gives CDR1 SEHNR, CDR2 FQNEAQ (reference sequence). This clonotype was observed a few times. The antigen is not known. The sequencing sample was made of blood, either unsorted or a sorted T cell fraction (not recorded which). The chain links TRBV7-9 to TRBJ2-7; weak D call: TRBD2 (6 bases). The source is a male donor with ankylosing spondylitis. In nucleotides, the CDR3 is TGTGCCAGCAGCTTACCGGGACTCTACGAGCAGTACTTC. It is translated as CASSLPGLYEQYF.